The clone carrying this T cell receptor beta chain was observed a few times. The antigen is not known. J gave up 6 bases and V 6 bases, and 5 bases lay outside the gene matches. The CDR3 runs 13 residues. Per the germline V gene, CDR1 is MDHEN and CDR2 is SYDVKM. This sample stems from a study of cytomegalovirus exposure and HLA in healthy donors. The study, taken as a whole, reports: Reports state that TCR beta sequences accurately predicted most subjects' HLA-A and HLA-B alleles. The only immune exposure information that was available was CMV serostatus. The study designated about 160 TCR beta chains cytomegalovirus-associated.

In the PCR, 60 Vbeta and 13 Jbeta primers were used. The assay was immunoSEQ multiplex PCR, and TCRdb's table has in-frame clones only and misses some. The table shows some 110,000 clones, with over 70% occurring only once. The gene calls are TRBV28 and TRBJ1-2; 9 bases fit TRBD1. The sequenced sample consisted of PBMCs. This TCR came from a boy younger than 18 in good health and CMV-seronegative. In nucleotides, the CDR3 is TGTGCCAGCAGGAAGGGACAGGGTAATGGCTACACCTTC. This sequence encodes CASRKGQGNGYTF.